Shown below are 22 T cell receptor beta chains from a single sample sequenced in a study of T cell repertoires in cytomegalovirus infection. TCRdb ran MiXCR on the reads and lists one entry per CDR3 protein. This table has hundreds of thousands of distinct CDR3 sequences, 9.5% appearing once. The sequenced sample consisted of PBMCs. The receptor set was obtained from a human donor in good health (CMV status not recorded). Some clones in this sample may be carry-over from other donors' samples.

About this clonotype itself: Because the CDR3's place on the DNA is in doubt, the DNA is left out and the CDR3 is given as listed by TCRdb. V is TRBV5-1 and J is TRBJ2-5; the DNA was not used to check the table's D call, TRBD2. Germline CDR1 and CDR2: SGHRS and YFSETQ. The CDR3 length is 21 residues, termini included. The CDR3 spells CASSFYICSPSGGRERGNQYF.

About this clonotype itself: An end of the junction does not agree with germline; a read error may underlie this. The J gene is TRBJ2-5, the V gene TRBV7-3; D is perhaps TRBD1 or TRBD2 (5 bases each). Germline CDR1 and CDR2: SGHTA and FQGTGA. This CDR3 has 13 residues. The CDR3 coding sequence is TGTGTCAGCAGCTCGGTGAGGGGAGAGACCCAGTACTTC. This encodes CVSSSVRGETQYF.

This clonotype was detected only a few times. The chain employs TRBV19 and TRBJ2-7; no reliable D call. V was clipped by 3 bases and J by 5 bases, with 14 bases between them. This CDR3 comprises 14 residues. Germline assignment: CDR1 LNHDA and CDR2 SQIVND (reference sequence). CDR3 DNA: TGTGCCAGTAGTATTCGGCAGCCAGGCGACGAGCAGTACTTC. Protein: CASSIRQPGDEQYF.

V usage is TRBV7-6 and J usage is TRBJ2-3; weak D call: TRBD2 (5 bases). Germline-derived CDR1 and CDR2 are SGHVS and FNYEAQ. V lost 1 base, J lost 4 bases, and 12 bases lay in between. The CDR3 spans 15 residues. CDR3 residues: CASSLVAPGADTQYF. For the CDR3, the DNA is TGTGCCAGCAGCTTAGTAGCGCCCGGGGCAGATACGCAGTATTTT.

This clonotype has only a few counts. The V and J genes are TRBV11-2 and TRBJ1-1; D is uncertain. Germline CDR1 is SGHAT and CDR2 is FQNNGV. The CDR3 length is 13 residues. V was trimmed by 2 bases and J by 4 bases, leaving 8 bases between them. The CDR3 here is CASSLMIGTEAFF. DNA of the CDR3: TGTGCCAGCAGCTTAATGATCGGCACTGAAGCTTTCTTT.

This chain links TRBV20-1 with TRBJ2-2; no firm D call. Germline V CDR1 and CDR2: DFQATT, SNEGSKA (reference sequence). The CDR3 is made up of 14 amino acids. Trimming shortened V by 3 bases and J by 4 bases, and 12 bases separated the two germline ends. CDR3: CSASRLPSTGELFF. The CDR3 nucleotides read TGCAGTGCTAGTCGGCTCCCGAGCACCGGGGAGCTGTTTTTT.

This clonotype was found a few times. The chain employs TRBV7-2 and TRBJ1-2, with 8 bases that match TRBD1. The CDR3 sequence is 15 residues long. Germline CDR1 SGHTA, CDR2 FQGNSA. The V gene end was trimmed by 5 bases and the J gene end by 8 bases; junction bases not matched to a gene: 13. CDR3 DNA: TGTGCCAGCAGCGCCCACGGTCAGGGGGCGAGGGGCTACACCTTC. Translated, it gives CASSAHGQGARGYTF.

This clonotype was recorded many times. The CDR3 nucleotides read TGTGCCAGCAGCTTAGCGCTAGGGACAGGAAATGGCTACACCTTC. It encodes CASSLALGTGNGYTF. The rearrangement joins TRBV7-2 to TRBJ1-2, with 8 bases aligning to TRBD1. CDR3 length: 15 amino acids. V was clipped by 0 bases and J by 6 bases; unmatched bases: 6. Germline lookup yields CDR1 SGHTA and CDR2 FQGNSA.

This clonotype turned up a few times. The chain links TRBV7-2 to TRBJ1-1; D might be TRBD1 (5 bases). V was pared by 6 bases and J by 3 bases, with 17 bases between. The CDR3 is made up of 15 amino acids. Germline CDR1 is SGHTA and CDR2 is FQGNSA. The DNA of the CDR3 is TGTGCCAGCAGACGGGGGGGGTGGGGGGACACTGAAGCTTTCTTT. Amino acids: CASRRGGWGDTEAFF.

This clonotype was recorded at least ten times. The chain combines TRBV7-8 with TRBJ2-7; D is undetermined. The germline V gene has CDR1 SGHVS and CDR2 FQNEAQ. Trimming took 3 bases from V and 0 from J, leaving 9 bases between them. This CDR3 region has 14 residues. As DNA, the CDR3 is TGTGCCAGCAGCTTGAAAGGGTCCTCCTACGAGCAGTACTTC. Amino acids: CASSLKGSSYEQYF.

The chain carries TRBV10-2 and TRBJ2-7; the D gene is possibly TRBD2 (6 bases). Trimming took 3 bases from V and 4 from J, leaving 16 bases between them. Per germline, CDR1 WSHSY and CDR2 SAAADI. The CDR3 covers 15 residues. CDR3 protein: CASSDREALFYEQYF. CDR3 nucleotide sequence: TGCGCCAGCAGTGACAGGGAGGCCCTTTTTTACGAGCAGTACTTC.

A few counts support this clonotype. This chain connects TRBV20-1 to TRBJ2-1; D not certain. Germline V lookup: CDR1 DFQATT, CDR2 SNEGSKA (reference sequence). This CDR3 region has 13 residues. The ends were cut back, 6 bases at V and 6 bases at J, with 15 bases in the middle. CDR3 region: CSAPRGARNEQFF. CDR3 DNA sequence: TGCAGTGCCCCTCGCGGAGCCCGCAATGAGCAGTTCTTC.

This rearrangement joins TRBV6-6 to TRBJ2-1, with 14 bases fitting TRBD2. CDR3 length equals 19 residues. V trimming: 2 bases; J trimming: 8 bases; junction bases outside the gene matches: 14. Germline V CDR1 and CDR2: MNHNY, SVGAGI (reference sequence). The CDR3 protein is CASSYAPRLAGGGLDEQFF. CDR3 bases: TGTGCCAGCAGTTACGCCCCAAGACTAGCGGGGGGGGGTTTGGATGAGCAGTTCTTC.

This clonotype was seen once. The CDR3 loop reads CASSTDDAGELFF. The CDR3 nucleotides read TGTGCCAGTAGTACCGACGACGCCGGGGAGCTGTTTTTT. The chain carries TRBV19 and TRBJ2-2; D ambiguous. V lost 4 bases to trimming and J lost 6 bases, with 9 bases between them. The CDR3 is 13 amino acids. Germline CDR1 and CDR2: LNHDA and SQIVND (reference sequence).

This clonotype has a count of ten or more. The V call is TRBV19, the J call TRBJ1-2, with D unclear. The CDR3 runs 12 residues. In germline, CDR1 is LNHDA, CDR2 SQIVND (reference sequence). The germline V and J ends were trimmed by 8 bases and 4 bases, with 11 bases remaining between them. The CDR3 DNA reads TGTGCCAGTCGCGCGCTCCTCTATGGCTACACCTTC. Translating it yields CASRALLYGYTF.

In this sample, this clonotype turned up a few times. The chain links TRBV20-1 to TRBJ2-3, with 10 bases that match TRBD2. V lost 6 bases and J lost 1; bases outside the gene matches: 7. Germline V gene data show CDR1 as DFQATT and CDR2 as SNEGSKA (reference sequence). This CDR3 is built from 15 residues. The CDR3 nucleotides read TGCAGTGCCACGAAGCGGGAGGGGGGCACAGATACGCAGTATTTT. This translates into CSATKREGGTDTQYF.

The CDR3, as DNA: TGTGCCAGCAGCCTGGGACACCACTACGAGCAGTACTTC. Amino acids: CASSLGHHYEQYF. The chain employs TRBV28 and TRBJ2-7; TRBD1 is a possible D gene (6 bases). The CDR3 extends over 13 amino acids. In germline, CDR1 is MDHEN, CDR2 SYDVKM. The V gene lost 6 bases and the J gene lost 3 bases, with 12 bases spanning the gap.

The chain carries TRBV7-3 and TRBJ2-1, with 10 bases matching TRBD2. CDR3 length: 18 amino acids. Germline V gene sequence: CDR1 SGHTA, CDR2 FQGTGA. J lost 0 bases, V lost 2 bases, and 7 bases had no gene match. The CDR3 DNA reads as TGTGCCAGCAGCTTATGGACTAGCGGTCAGAGCTCCTACAATGAGCAGTTCTTC. Protein product: CASSLWTSGQSSYNEQFF. Using reference TRBV7-3 and TRBJ2-1 for the parts outside the CDR3, the full variable domain is GAGVSQTPSNKVTEKGKYVELRCDPISGHTALYWYRQSLGQGPEFLIYFQGTGAADDSGLPNDRFFAVRPEGSVSTLKIQRTERGDSAVYLCASSLWTSGQSSYNEQFFGPGTRLTVL.

The rearrangement joins TRBV9 to TRBJ1-5; D may be TRBD1 (5 bases). V lost 3 bases and J lost 7, with 14 bases in between. Germline assignment: CDR1 SGDLS and CDR2 YYNGEE. The CDR3 totals 14 residues. The CDR3 DNA is TGTGCCAGCAGCGCCGACAGTGCCAGGCAGCCCCAGCATTTT. It codes for CASSADSARQPQHF.

V gene TRBV29-1 combines with J gene TRBJ2-7, with 9 bases lining up with TRBD1. The CDR3 totals 13 residues. Germline values: CDR1 SQVTM, CDR2 ANQGSEA. V lost 4 bases and J lost 0; bases outside the gene matches: 1. CDR3 in DNA: TGCAGCGTTGGACAGGGGGACTCCTACGAGCAGTACTTC. Amino acids: CSVGQGDSYEQYF.

There are a few counts of this clonotype. The V gene is TRBV10-3, the J gene TRBJ2-5; D is unclear. Germline loops: CDR1 ENHRY, CDR2 SYGVKD. CDR3 length: 11 amino acids. Deletions cut 4 bases from V and 3 bases from J, with 3 bases between. The CDR3: CAISAKETQYF. In nucleotides, the CDR3 is TGTGCCATCAGTGCAAAAGAGACCCAGTACTTC.

V usage is TRBV12-3 or TRBV12-4 and J usage is TRBJ2-7; 9 bases line up with TRBD2. The CDR3 contains 14 residues. Unmatched junction bases numbered 4, after V lost 3 bases and J lost 4 bases. The CDR3, as DNA: TGTGCCAGCAGTTTTCTAGCGGGGCTGTACGAGCAGTACTTC. Its translation is CASSFLAGLYEQYF.